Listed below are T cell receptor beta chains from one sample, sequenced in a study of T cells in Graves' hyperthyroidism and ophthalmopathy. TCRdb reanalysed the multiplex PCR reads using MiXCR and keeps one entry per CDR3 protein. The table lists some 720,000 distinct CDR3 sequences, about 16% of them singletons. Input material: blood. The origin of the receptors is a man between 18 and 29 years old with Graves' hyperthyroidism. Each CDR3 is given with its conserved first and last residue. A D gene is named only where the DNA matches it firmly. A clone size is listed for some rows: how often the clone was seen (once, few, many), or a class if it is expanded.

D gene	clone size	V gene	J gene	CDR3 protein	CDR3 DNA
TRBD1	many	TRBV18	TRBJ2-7	CASSPRTGEEQYF	TGTGCCAGCTCACCCCGAACAGGGGAAGAGCAGTACTTC
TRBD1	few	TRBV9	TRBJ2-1	CASSVGAGGEQFF	TGTGCCAGCAGCGTAGGGGCAGGGGGAGAGCAGTTCTTC
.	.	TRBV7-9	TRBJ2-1	CASSQLVEQFF	TGTGCCAGCAGCCAACTGGTTGAGCAGTTCTTC
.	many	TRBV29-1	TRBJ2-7	CSVGVGSYEQYF	TGCAGCGTTGGTGTTGGCTCCTACGAGCAGTACTTC
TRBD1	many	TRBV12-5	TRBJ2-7	CASGLVKSGTDSSEQYF	TGTGCTAGTGGTTTGGTAAAGTCCGGGACAGACTCCTCCGAGCAGTACTTC
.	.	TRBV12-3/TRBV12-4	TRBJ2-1	CASSRGRAGAAYNEQFF	TGTGCCAGCAGCCGCGGTAGAGCGGGCGCTGCCTACAATGAGCAGTTCTTC
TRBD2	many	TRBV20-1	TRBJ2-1	CSAMDTSGRRNEQFF	TGCAGTGCTATGGACACTAGCGGGAGGAGGAATGAGCAGTTCTTC
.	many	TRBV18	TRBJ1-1	CASSAGGGGTEAFF	TGTGCCAGCTCGGCCGGGGGGGGCGGCACTGAAGCTTTCTTT
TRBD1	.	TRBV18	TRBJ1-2	CASSPIGQGFGYTF	TGTGCCAGCTCACCTATCGGACAGGGCTTTGGCTACACCTTC
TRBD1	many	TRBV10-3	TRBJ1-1	CAISDLTIRDRAKGSEAFF	TGTGCCATCAGTGACTTAACTATAAGGGACAGGGCAAAGGGCTCTGAAGCTTTCTTT
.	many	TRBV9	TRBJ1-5	CASSVEAGQPQHF	TGTGCCAGCAGCGTAGAGGCCGGTCAGCCCCAGCATTTT
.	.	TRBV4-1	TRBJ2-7	CASSQEARVQVPHEQYF	TGCGCCAGCAGCCAAGAGGCCCGGGTTCAGGTCCCCCACGAGCAGTACTTC
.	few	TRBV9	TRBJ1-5	CASGRNWGNQPQHF	TGTGCCAGCGGCCGGAATTGGGGCAATCAGCCCCAGCATTTT
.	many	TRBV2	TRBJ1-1	CASSESYSALNTEAFF	TGTGCCAGCAGTGAATCGTACAGCGCGTTGAACACTGAAGCTTTCTTT
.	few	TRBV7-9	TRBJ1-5	CASSPAKGPQHF	TGTGCCAGCAGCCCAGCGAAAGGGCCCCAGCATTTT
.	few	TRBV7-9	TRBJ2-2	CASSLERSPNTGELFF	TGTGCCAGCAGCTTAGAGCGGTCCCCGAACACCGGGGAGCTGTTTTTT
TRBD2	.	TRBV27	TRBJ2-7	CASGSGAIPYEQYF	TGTGCCAGCGGCAGCGGGGCCATTCCCTACGAGCAGTACTTC
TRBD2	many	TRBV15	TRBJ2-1	CATSKHSGGSYNEQFF	TGTGCCACCAGCAAGCATAGCGGGGGCTCCTACAATGAGCAGTTCTTC
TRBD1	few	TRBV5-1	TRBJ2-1	CASSLDRGYHNEQFF	TGCGCCAGCAGCTTGGACAGGGGGTATCACAATGAGCAGTTCTTC
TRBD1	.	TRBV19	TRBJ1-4	CASSTRDRGNEKLFF	TGTGCCAGTAGTACCCGGGACAGGGGAAATGAAAAACTGTTTTTT
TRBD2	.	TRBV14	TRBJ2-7	CASSPLTSGVSYEQYF	TGTGCCAGCAGCCCGTTGACTAGCGGAGTATCCTACGAGCAGTACTTC
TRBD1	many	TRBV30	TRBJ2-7	CAWRGRDRGYGQYF	TGTGCCTGGAGGGGACGGGACAGGGGATACGGGCAGTACTTC
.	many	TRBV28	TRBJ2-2	CASSPGDGGSGELFF	TGTGCCAGCAGCCCCGGGGACGGCGGATCCGGGGAGCTGTTTTTT
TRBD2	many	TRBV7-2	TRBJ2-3	CASSRGSLAGVLTDTQYF	TGTGCCAGCAGCCGAGGGAGCCTAGCGGGAGTCCTCACAGATACGCAGTATTTT
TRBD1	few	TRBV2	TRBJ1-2	CASSDGGGRSDGYTF	TGTGCCAGCAGTGACGGAGGGGGCCGTAGCGATGGCTACACCTTC
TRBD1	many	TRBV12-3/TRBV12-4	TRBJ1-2	CASSSSTGVHGYTF	TGTGCCAGCAGTTCATCCACAGGGGTTCATGGCTACACCTTC
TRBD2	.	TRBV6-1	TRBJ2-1	CASTTSGYEQFF	TGTGCCAGCACCACTAGCGGGTATGAGCAGTTCTTC